The clone carrying this T cell receptor (beta chain) appeared once. Its matching antigen is unknown. The data were obtained in a study of shared clonotypes between healthy human individuals. Clones were read by immunoSEQ multiplex PCR, and TCRdb kept only the in-frame ones, dropping some. The table shows 2,100,000 or so clones, with approximately 94% occurring only once. The CDR3 has 16 residues. Germline values: CDR1 MNHEY, CDR2 SMNVEV (reference sequence). V lost 1 base, J lost 2 bases, and 15 bases lay in between. General study findings and limits: Sampling involved blood alone; tissue repertoires likely differ. Against clonotypes common to all four donors, non-shared ones had lower generation probabilities.

The rearrangement links TRBV27 to TRBJ2-7; D may be TRBD1 (6 bases). The TCR was taken from a man between 18 and 35 years old in good health. Source material: naive CD4+ T cells sorted from blood. Subset reported: CD45RA+ positively selected. For the CDR3, the DNA is TGTGCCAGCAGTTTATTGTTTACAGGGATCGCCTACGAGCAGTACTTC. This sequence encodes CASSLLFTGIAYEQYF.